This T cell receptor (beta chain) was identified in a study of a mutant IDH1 vaccine in newly diagnosed glioma. Findings and limits, study-wide: Pseudoprogression showed no apparent link to changes in top peripheral T cell clonotypes.

This sample's time point: week 35, safety follow-up. All doses held 300 ug of mutant IDH1 20-mer peptide, with topical imiquimod. Looked up from germline, CDR1 is SQVTM and CDR2 is ANQGSEA. The germline V and J ends were trimmed by 6 bases and 0 bases, with 9 bases remaining between them. This CDR3 is 13 amino acids long. Clones were sequenced by immunoSEQ multiplex PCR, and TCRdb holds only the in-frame ones, with some missing. Here the sample spans 30,000 or so clones, around 83% being singletons. This clone was detected only a few times. Its cognate antigen is unknown. This TCR came from a young woman with glioma. This sample comprised PBMCs, obtained from a glioma patient whose treatment included an IDH1 peptide vaccine. The rearrangement uses TRBV29-1 and TRBJ1-5; D is unclear. CDR3 coding DNA: TGCAGCGTAGGATTTAATAGCAATCAGCCCCAGCATTTT. Its protein is CSVGFNSNQPQHF.